What follows are 14 T cell receptor beta chains derived from one specimen sequenced in a study of CD8+CD57+ T cells in acquired aplastic anemia. The authors sequenced patients whose flow cytometry had shown CD8+CD57+ cell expansion. Profiling that covered TCR beta VDJ and CDR3 relied on genomic DNA as its template. In TCRdb, the reads were re-called with MiXCR into one record per CDR3 protein. Here the sample spans roughly 220,000 distinct CDR3 sequences, 50% to 70% being singletons. Sequences were obtained from sorted CD4+, CD8+, or CD8+CD57+ T cells (not recorded which) from PBMCs. These TCRs come from a human donor with aplastic anemia.

This clonotype came up a few times. The junction shows a germline mismatch at one end, possibly a read error. The genes are TRBV7-7 and TRBJ2-6; D may be TRBD2 (6 bases). The CDR3 totals 15 residues. CDR1 and CDR2 from the germline V gene are SSHAT and FNYEAQ (reference sequence). In nucleotides, the CDR3 is TGTGCTAGCAGCTTGGGAGGCTCTGGGGCCAACGTCCTGACTTTC. It encodes CASSLGGSGANVLTF.

The V call is TRBV19, the J call TRBJ1-6, with D possibly being TRBD1 (5 bases). Germline V lookup: CDR1 LNHDA, CDR2 SQIVND (reference sequence). The CDR3 is 13 residues long. Trimming cost V 1 base and J 11 bases, with 9 bases left between them. The DNA for the CDR3 is TGTGCCAGTAGTATAGGGCGGGGACCACCCCTCCACTTT. Amino acid sequence: CASSIGRGPPLHF.

The rearrangement uses TRBV15 and TRBJ2-1, with D unclear. The ends were cut back, 3 bases at V and 0 bases at J, with 9 bases in the middle. CDR1 is LNHNV, CDR2 YYDKDF, per germline (reference sequence). The CDR3 consists of 15 residues. The CDR3 is CATSSEMSSYNEQFF. CDR3 sequence (DNA): TGTGCCACCAGCAGCGAAATGAGCTCCTACAATGAGCAGTTCTTC.

V gene TRBV2 combines with J gene TRBJ2-7, with D perhaps TRBD2 (6 bases). Germline V lookup: CDR1 SNHLY, CDR2 FYNNEI. Trimming shortened V by 6 bases and J by 4 bases, and 19 bases separated the two germline ends. The CDR3 is made up of 15 amino acids. CDR3 DNA: TGTGCCAGCAGAGGGCGGATAGGCGGGACGTACGAGCAGTACTTC. Translated, it gives CASRGRIGGTYEQYF.

Of note for this clonotype: A junction boundary mismatches the germline segment, possibly from a read error. The V call is TRBV10-3, the J call TRBJ1-5; possible D gene TRBD1, 6 bases. Germline CDR1 ENHRY, CDR2 SYGVKD. The CDR3 length is 15 residues. The CDR3 DNA sequence: TGTGCCAGCAGTAACAGGGAGGGTAGCAATCAGCCCCAGCATTTT. Translating gives CASSNREGSNQPQHF.

This rearrangement joins TRBV5-5 to TRBJ1-2; 9 bases align to TRBD1. Germline CDR1 SGHKS, CDR2 YYEKEE (reference sequence). The CDR3 covers 17 residues. Trimming cost V 1 base and J 4 bases; bases outside gene matches: 11. CDR3 bases: TGTGCCAGCAGCTTGTATCCTTCGACAGGGGGTGTCTATGGCTACACCTTC. Its translation is CASSLYPSTGGVYGYTF.

CDR3 in amino acids: CASSTRTSPEQYF. CDR3 DNA: TGTGCCAGCAGTACCCGGACTAGCCCCGAGCAGTACTTC. The chain is built from TRBV12-3 or TRBV12-4 and TRBJ2-7; TRBD2 agrees at 8 bases. CDR3 length: 13 residues. V lost 5 bases, J lost 6 bases, and 6 bases stayed unmatched.

This chain links TRBV7-2 with TRBJ2-3; TRBD1 agrees at 8 bases. CDR1 SGHTA and CDR2 FQGNSA come from the germline V gene. This CDR3 has 15 amino acids. V was pared by 5 bases and J by 1 base, with 5 bases of the junction left unmatched. CDR3 DNA: TGTGCCAGCAGCACCGGACAGGGACGCACAGATACGCAGTATTTT. Amino acids: CASSTGQGRTDTQYF.

V and J are TRBV15 and TRBJ2-2, with 9 bases fitting TRBD2. CDR3 length equals 17 residues. Germline CDR1 is LNHNV and CDR2 is YYDKDF (reference sequence). Unmatched junction bases numbered 11, after V lost 3 bases and J lost 6 bases. The CDR3, as DNA: TGTGCCACCAGCAGTTATGGGACTAGCCCTCCCCCCGGGGAGCTGTTTTTT. Amino acid sequence: CATSSYGTSPPPGELFF. Looking up the rest from reference TRBV15 and TRBJ2-2 gives the full variable domain: DAMVIQNPRYQVTQFGKPVTLSCSQTLNHNVMYWYQQKSSQAPKLLFHYYDKDFNNEADTPDNFQSRRPNTSFCFLDIRSPGLGDTAMYLCATSSYGTSPPPGELFFGEGSRLTVL.

This clonotype showed up many times. The rearrangement joins TRBV15 to TRBJ1-1; 7 positions agree with TRBD1. The CDR3 is made up of 17 amino acids. CDR1 LNHNV and CDR2 YYDKDF come from the germline V gene (reference sequence). V lost 2 bases and J lost 0; bases outside the gene matches: 9. The CDR3 is CATSRPFPGQLNTEAFF. The CDR3 coding sequence is TGTGCCACCAGCAGACCATTTCCGGGACAGCTGAACACTGAAGCTTTCTTT.

The chain is built from TRBV19 and TRBJ2-3; 9 bases match TRBD1. CDR3 length equals 17 residues. J gave up 0 bases and V 10 bases, and 14 bases lay outside the gene matches. CDR1 and CDR2 (germline): LNHDA, SQIVND (reference sequence). The CDR3 bases are TGTGCCACGAGAGACAGGGGGGGAACCACTAGCACAGATACGCAGTATTTT. It yields the protein CATRDRGGTTSTDTQYF. The full variable domain, with the rest looked up from reference TRBV19 and TRBJ2-3, is DGGITQSPKYLFRKEGQNVTLSCEQNLNHDAMYWYRQDPGQGLRLIYYSQIVNDFQKGDIAEGYSVSREKKESFPLTVTSAQKNPTAFYLCATRDRGGTTSTDTQYFGPGTRLTVL.

V and J are TRBV20-1 and TRBJ1-2; 9 nucleotides agree with TRBD1. V trimming: 4 bases; J trimming: 6 bases; junction bases outside the gene matches: 9. Germline V gene sequence: CDR1 DFQATT, CDR2 SNEGSKA (reference sequence). CDR3 size: 14 residues. The CDR3 bases are TGCAGTGCTATCATCGGGACAGGGTACGATGGCTACACCTTC. Residues: CSAIIGTGYDGYTF.

The rearrangement joins TRBV20-1 to TRBJ2-7; D is perhaps TRBD1 (6 bases). This CDR3 is built from 14 residues. CDR1 is DFQATT, CDR2 SNEGSKA, per germline (reference sequence). Trimming took off 0 bases at V and 0 bases at J, with 9 bases between the two ends. The CDR3 sequence is CSAREADSSYEQYF. CDR3 DNA sequence: TGCAGTGCTAGAGAAGCGGACAGCTCCTACGAGCAGTACTTC.

This clonotype has only a few counts. The rearrangement joins TRBV5-1 to TRBJ1-1; maybe TRBD1 (5 bases). V was clipped by 2 bases and J by 2 bases, with 10 bases between them. The CDR3 has 14 amino acids. The V gene's germline CDR1 is SGHRS and CDR2 YFSETQ. For the CDR3, the DNA is TGCGCCAGCAGCTTAGTGACAGCCAACACTGAAGCTTTCTTT. This gives the protein CASSLVTANTEAFF.